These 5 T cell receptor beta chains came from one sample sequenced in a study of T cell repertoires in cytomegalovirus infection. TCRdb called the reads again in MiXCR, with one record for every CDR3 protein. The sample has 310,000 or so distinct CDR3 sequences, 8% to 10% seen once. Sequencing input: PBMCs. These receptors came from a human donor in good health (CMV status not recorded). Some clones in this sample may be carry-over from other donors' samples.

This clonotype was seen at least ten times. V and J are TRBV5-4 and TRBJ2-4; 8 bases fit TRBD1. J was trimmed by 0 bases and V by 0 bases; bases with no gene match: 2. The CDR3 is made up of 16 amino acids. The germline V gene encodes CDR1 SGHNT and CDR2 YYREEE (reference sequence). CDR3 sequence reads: CASSLGGTGAKNIQYF. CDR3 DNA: TGTGCCAGCAGCTTGGGGGGGACAGGAGCCAAAAACATTCAGTACTTC.

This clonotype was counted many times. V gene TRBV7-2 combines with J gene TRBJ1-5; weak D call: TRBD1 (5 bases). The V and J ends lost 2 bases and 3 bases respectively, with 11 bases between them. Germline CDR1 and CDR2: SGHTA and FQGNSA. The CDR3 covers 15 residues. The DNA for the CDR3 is TGTGCCAGCAGCTTACCGGGGGGGGTCAATCAGCCCCAGCATTTT. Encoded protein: CASSLPGGVNQPQHF.

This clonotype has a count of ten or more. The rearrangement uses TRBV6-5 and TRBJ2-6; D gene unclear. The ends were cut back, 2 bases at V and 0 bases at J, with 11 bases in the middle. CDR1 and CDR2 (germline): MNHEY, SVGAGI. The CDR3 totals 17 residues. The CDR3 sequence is CASSYTTRRSGANVLTF. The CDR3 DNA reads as TGTGCCAGCAGTTACACCACGCGGCGCTCTGGGGCCAACGTCCTGACTTTC.

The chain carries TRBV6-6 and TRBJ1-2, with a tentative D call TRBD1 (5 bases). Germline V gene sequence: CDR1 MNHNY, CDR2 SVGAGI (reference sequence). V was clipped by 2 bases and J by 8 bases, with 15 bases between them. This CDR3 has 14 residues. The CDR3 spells CASSYGHSGRGYTF. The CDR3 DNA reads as TGTGCCAGCAGTTACGGGCACTCGGGGCGCGGCTACACCTTC.

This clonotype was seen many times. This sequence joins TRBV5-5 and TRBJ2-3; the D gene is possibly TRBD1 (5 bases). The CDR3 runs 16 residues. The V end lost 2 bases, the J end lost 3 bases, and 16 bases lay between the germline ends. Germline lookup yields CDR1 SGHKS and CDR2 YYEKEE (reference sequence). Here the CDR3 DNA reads TGTGCCAGCAGCTTCGGACCTGGCCCAGGGACAGATACGCAGTATTTT. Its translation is CASSFGPGPGTDTQYF.